This T cell receptor beta chain comes out of a study of CD8+ T cells in alopecia areata. Treatment specified: oral pan-JAK inhibitor, 5-10 mg twice daily. Sequencing relied on a cDNA template that was reverse transcribed from extracted RNA. TCRdb's table, derived via immunoSEQ multiplex PCR, lists solely in-frame clones and lacks some. The repertoire holds 90,000 to 120,000 clones, 80% to 85% seen once, with over 20% in the top ten. CDR3 length: 16 residues. Germline loops: CDR1 SGHAT, CDR2 FQNNGV. V was pared by 5 bases and J by 6 bases, with 21 bases between. V and J are TRBV11-2 and TRBJ2-3; possibly TRBD2 for D (7 bases). This material consisted of CD8+ T cells sorted from blood, taken at week 24, from a patient treated with tofacitinib. The TCR comes from a human donor with alopecia areata. Here the CDR3 DNA reads TGTGCCAGCAGCCCCTTTGGGAGGGGGGGCTACGATACGCAGTATTTT. Protein: CASSPFGRGGYDTQYF.